One and the same sample provided the 29 T cell receptor beta chains below, sequenced in a study of T cell responses to AZD1222 COVID-19 vaccine. The method was immunoSEQ multiplex PCR; TCRdb's version includes in-frame clones alone and lacks a portion of them. Of approximately 110,000 clones in the sample, about 92% were seen once. The sequenced sample was peripheral blood, obtained on day 0 of AZD1222 vaccination. Source of these receptors: an adult in good health.

V usage is TRBV11-1 and J usage is TRBJ2-3; weak D call: TRBD1 (6 bases). Germline lookup yields CDR1 SGHAT and CDR2 FQDESV (reference sequence). V lost 5 bases, J lost 2 bases, and 14 bases lay in between. The CDR3 has 15 amino acids. CDR3 nucleotide sequence: TGTGCCAGCAGCCCTCCGGGACACTTCACAGATACGCAGTATTTT. Amino acid sequence: CASSPPGHFTDTQYF.

The J gene is TRBJ2-3, the V gene TRBV5-4, with unresolved D. Looked up from germline, CDR1 is SGHNT and CDR2 is YYREEE (reference sequence). V lost 4 bases and J lost 3, with 6 bases in between. The CDR3 totals 12 residues. The CDR3 spells CASSESTDTQYF. The CDR3 bases are TGTGCCAGCAGCGAATCGACAGATACGCAGTATTTT.

The chain links TRBV6-5 to TRBJ2-7, with 7 positions matching TRBD1. The CDR3 spans 11 residues. Germline V gene lookup returns CDR1 MNHEY and CDR2 SVGAGI. With 6 bases clipped from V and 7 bases from J, the junction kept 3 bases outside the gene matches. CDR3 residues: CASRRQGEQYF. CDR3 bases: TGTGCCAGCAGACGACAGGGAGAGCAGTACTTC.

Only one count was recorded for this clone. This chain links TRBV4-3 with TRBJ1-2; D is unresolved. Deletions cut 0 bases from V and 8 bases from J, with 7 bases between. The germline CDR1 and CDR2 sequences are LGHNA and YSLEER. The CDR3 is 12 amino acids. This chain's CDR3 is CASSQDTRGYTF. The DNA of the CDR3 is TGCGCCAGCAGCCAAGATACTCGGGGCTACACCTTC.

This clone showed up just once. The chain links TRBV5-1 to TRBJ2-3, with D perhaps matching TRBD1 (6 bases). This CDR3 is 15 amino acids long. In germline, CDR1 is SGHRS, CDR2 YFSETQ. V was shortened by 4 bases and J by 0 bases, with 12 bases between the two germline ends. CDR3 DNA: TGCGCCAGCAGCCCCCAGGGGTTTAGCACAGATACGCAGTATTTT. Protein product: CASSPQGFSTDTQYF.

The chain has TRBV19 and TRBJ1-5; 7 positions match TRBD1. J gave up 5 bases and V 5 bases, and 9 bases lay outside the gene matches. The CDR3 has 15 residues. Germline V lookup: CDR1 LNHDA, CDR2 SQIVND (reference sequence). The CDR3 is CASSYETGSHQPQHF. DNA of the CDR3: TGTGCCAGTAGTTATGAGACAGGGTCCCATCAGCCCCAGCATTTT.

In this sample, this clone turned up once. This chain uses TRBV18 with TRBJ1-2; 10 bases fit TRBD1. The ends lost 7 bases at V and 6 bases at J; junction bases unmatched: 8. Germline loops: CDR1 KGHSH, CDR2 LQKENI. The CDR3 has 14 residues. As DNA, the CDR3 is TGTGCCAGCTGTGTGGGACAGGGGACGGATGGCTACACCTTC. The encoded protein is CASCVGQGTDGYTF.

The CDR3 is CARSLPTMVRDSPLHF. The CDR3 coding sequence is TGTGCCAGAAGCCTACCTACTATGGTCAGAGATTCACCCCTCCACTTT. The gene calls are TRBV7-5 and TRBJ1-6. TRBV7-5 has pseudogene status. The CDR3 sequence is 16 residues long.

The chain recombines TRBV15 with TRBJ2-3; D unresolved. From germline, CDR1 is LNHNV and CDR2 YYDKDF (reference sequence). Trimming shortened V by 1 base and J by 2 bases, and 13 bases separated the two germline ends. The CDR3 is 16 amino acids. CDR3 region: CATSRGTGSPTDTQYF. The CDR3 DNA sequence: TGTGCCACCAGCAGAGGAACGGGTTCCCCCACAGATACGCAGTATTTT. Based on the CDR3 plus reference TRBV15 and TRBJ2-3, the full variable domain is DAMVIQNPRYQVTQFGKPVTLSCSQTLNHNVMYWYQQKSSQAPKLLFHYYDKDFNNEADTPDNFQSRRPNTSFCFLDIRSPGLGDTAMYLCATSRGTGSPTDTQYFGPGTRLTVL.

V is TRBV18 and J is TRBJ2-7, with 11 bases that match TRBD1. The germline CDR1 and CDR2 sequences are KGHSH and LQKENI. The CDR3 runs 14 residues. Trimming took 7 bases from V and 5 from J; bases not matched to a gene: 7. CDR3 in DNA: TGTGCCAGCTTTGCCGGGACAGGGGGTCACGAGCAGTACTTC. It translates to CASFAGTGGHEQYF.

The table lists this clone with a count of one. The chain recombines TRBV12-5 with TRBJ2-2, with TRBD1 as a possible D gene (6 bases). Trimming pared 7 bases from V and 3 bases from J, leaving 18 bases between. CDR3 size: 16 residues. The V gene's germline CDR1 is LGHNT and CDR2 FRNRAP. The CDR3 spells CASARWAGEDTGELFF. CDR3 nucleotide sequence: TGTGCTAGTGCCCGGTGGGCAGGGGAAGACACCGGGGAGCTGTTTTTT.

V gene TRBV5-1 combines with J gene TRBJ1-2; D gene uncertain. The CDR3 covers 14 residues. Trimming took off 0 bases at V and 8 bases at J, with 14 bases between the two ends. Germline CDR1 and CDR2: SGHRS and YFSETQ. The CDR3 region is CASSLGEGGSGYTF. CDR3 sequence (DNA): TGCGCCAGCAGCTTGGGTGAGGGAGGGAGCGGCTACACCTTC.

The count of this clone is one. This chain uses TRBV5-6 with TRBJ1-5, with 9 bases identical to TRBD1. The junction had 9 bases not matched to a gene; V was cut back by 0 bases and J by 2 bases. Per germline, CDR1 SGHDT and CDR2 YYEEEE. CDR3 length: 18 residues. The CDR3 reads CASSLAGTGRLGNQPQHF. The CDR3 DNA follows: TGTGCCAGCAGCTTGGCTGGGACAGGGCGTCTCGGCAATCAGCCCCAGCATTTT.

CDR3 region: CSAGFGNTIYF. The CDR3 nucleotides are TGCAGTGCCGGTTTCGGAAACACCATATATTTT. The rearrangement links TRBV20-1 to TRBJ1-3; D uncertain. The germline V and J ends were trimmed by 6 bases and 4 bases, with 7 bases remaining between them. The CDR3 covers 11 residues. The germline V gene encodes CDR1 DFQATT and CDR2 SNEGSKA (reference sequence).

The chain uses TRBV5-1 and TRBJ2-3, with 7 bases fitting TRBD2. V trimming: 4 bases; J trimming: 2 bases; junction bases outside the gene matches: 4. CDR1 is SGHRS and CDR2 is YFSETQ in the germline V gene. The CDR3 is 14 amino acids. CDR3 nucleotide sequence: TGCGCCAGCAGCCCTGGGACTACCACAGATACGCAGTATTTT. Protein: CASSPGTTTDTQYF.

The V gene is TRBV7-9, the J gene TRBJ2-7; D could derive from TRBD1 or TRBD2 (6 bases each). The CDR3 runs to 14 residues. V was cut by 3 bases and J by 5 bases, with 14 bases left in between. In germline, CDR1 is SEHNR, CDR2 FQNEAQ (reference sequence). The CDR3 loop reads CASSFGGLGNEQYF. For the CDR3, the DNA is TGTGCCAGCAGCTTCGGGGGCCTTGGCAACGAGCAGTACTTC.

The J gene is TRBJ1-2, the V gene TRBV21-1. TRBV21-1 is a pseudogene locus. The CDR3 loop spans 14 amino acids. The CDR3 loop is CASSKEVNFPHYTF. The CDR3 DNA sequence: TGTGCCAGCAGCAAAGAGGTTAACTTTCCTCACTACACCTTC.

The chain links TRBV4-1 to TRBJ1-5; D unresolved. The germline CDR1 and CDR2 sequences are MGHRA and YSYEKL. There are 15 residues in the CDR3. The ends were cut back, 0 bases at V and 5 bases at J, with 11 bases in the middle. This CDR3 is CASSQDSGSYQPQHF. CDR3 DNA: TGCGCCAGCAGCCAAGACTCCGGGAGTTATCAGCCCCAGCATTTT.

The chain employs TRBV3-1 (or the pseudogene TRBV3-2) and TRBJ2-1; 8 bases are a match to TRBD2. With V trimmed by 2 bases and J by 2 bases, 5 bases remained unmatched. The CDR3 consists of 16 residues. Per the germline V gene, CDR1 is LGHDT and CDR2 is YNNKEL (reference sequence). The CDR3 DNA is TGTGCCAGCAGCCAACTCCGGGAGGGCCCCTACAATGAGCAGTTCTTC. Translating gives CASSQLREGPYNEQFF.

The chain carries TRBV6-2 or TRBV6-3 and TRBJ2-5; possibly TRBD1 for D (6 bases). Trimming took off 1 base at V and 2 bases at J, with 11 bases between the two ends. This CDR3 has 15 amino acids. Germline V gene lookup returns CDR1 MNHEY and CDR2 SVGEGT. The CDR3 region has the DNA TGTGCCAGCAGTTACTACGGACAGAGTCAAGAGACCCAGTACTTC. It is translated as CASSYYGQSQETQYF.

This chain links TRBV6-5 with TRBJ2-5; 9 positions match TRBD1. V shed 4 bases and J 6 bases; nucleotides not matched to a gene: 6. From germline, CDR1 is MNHEY and CDR2 SVGAGI. The CDR3 length is 14 residues. Here the CDR3 reads CASSSRQGGKTQYF. DNA for the CDR3: TGTGCCAGCAGTTCCAGACAGGGGGGGAAGACCCAGTACTTC.

The rearrangement joins TRBV7-9 to TRBJ1-1, with D unresolved. V was cut by 0 bases and J by 6 bases, with 11 bases left in between. There are 14 residues in the CDR3. Germline CDR1 and CDR2: SEHNR and FQNEAQ (reference sequence). CDR3 amino acids: CASSLATATPEAFF. CDR3 coding DNA: TGTGCCAGCAGCTTAGCTACAGCGACCCCTGAAGCTTTCTTT.

The J gene is TRBJ2-7, the V gene TRBV7-2; D ambiguous. V was cut by 0 bases and J by 5 bases, with 5 bases left in between. The CDR3 extends over 12 amino acids. Germline V lookup: CDR1 SGHTA, CDR2 FQGNSA. CDR3 sequence: CASSLARNEQYF. CDR3 bases: TGTGCCAGCAGCTTAGCGAGAAACGAGCAGTACTTC.

The gene calls are TRBV14 and TRBJ1-2; D unresolved. V shed 0 bases and J shed 4 bases, with 6 bases lying between them. Germline CDR1 SGHDN, CDR2 FVKESK. The CDR3 runs 13 residues. The CDR3 nucleotides read TGTGCCAGCAGCCAAGAGTTTGGCTATGGCTACACCTTC. It encodes CASSQEFGYGYTF.

The V call is TRBV18, the J call TRBJ1-4; no clear D. CDR1 KGHSH and CDR2 LQKENI come from the germline V gene. V was shortened by 3 bases and J by 0 bases, with 5 bases between the two germline ends. The CDR3 consists of 14 residues. CDR3 coding DNA: TGTGCCAGCTCACCGGTTGCAACTAATGAAAAACTGTTTTTT. Amino acid sequence: CASSPVATNEKLFF.

The V gene is TRBV7-3, the J gene TRBJ1-1; tentative D call: TRBD1 (5 bases). V lost 5 bases and J 5 bases, leaving 18 bases between the germline ends. The germline V gene has CDR1 SGHTA and CDR2 FQGTGA. This CDR3 has 15 amino acids. The CDR3 DNA is TGTGCCAGCAGCCCAAATGGGGCCCGCGGGACTGAAGCTTTCTTT. Translated: CASSPNGARGTEAFF.

The V gene is TRBV3-1 (or the pseudogene TRBV3-2), the J gene TRBJ1-2; the D is unclear. Germline CDR1 LGHDT, CDR2 YNNKEL (reference sequence). The ends were cut back, 2 bases at V and 5 bases at J, with 18 bases in the middle. There are 16 residues in the CDR3. The CDR3 sequence: CASSQYQAVPAYGYTF. DNA for the CDR3: TGTGCCAGCAGCCAATATCAGGCGGTTCCTGCTTATGGCTACACCTTC.

The chain employs TRBV7-2 and TRBJ1-5; D perhaps matches TRBD1 (6 bases). The CDR3 is 15 amino acids. V lost 0 bases and J lost 5, with 11 bases in between. The germline CDR1 and CDR2 sequences are SGHTA and FQGNSA. The CDR3 region has the DNA TGTGCCAGCAGCTTAGCGCTTACAGGGTATCAGCCCCAGCATTTT. Its translation: CASSLALTGYQPQHF.

This clone appeared a single time. CDR3 DNA sequence: TGTGCCAGCAGCCAAGGGGGCGCGGGGTCAGCTTTCTTT. It translates to CASSQGGAGSAFF. The chain carries TRBV3-1 (or the pseudogene TRBV3-2) and TRBJ1-1, with D possibly TRBD1 on 5 matching bases. The germline V and J ends were trimmed by 1 base and 10 bases, with 13 bases remaining between them. The CDR3 length is 13 residues. Germline V lookup: CDR1 LGHDT, CDR2 YNNKEL (reference sequence).